The 32 T cell receptor beta chains listed next were all sequenced from one sample in a study of blood T cell repertoires in COVID-19. The table came from immunoSEQ multiplex PCR; TCRdb's copy has only in-frame clones and leaves some out. The table records approximately 100,000 clones, roughly 81% of them present only once. Sequencing was performed on peripheral blood. The source is a human donor in a cohort sampled during active COVID-19.

The chain recombines TRBV27 with TRBJ1-1; 8 bases agree with TRBD1. Germline values: CDR1 MNHEY, CDR2 SMNVEV (reference sequence). The CDR3 extends over 13 amino acids. V lost 6 bases and J lost 5; bases outside the gene matches: 5. In DNA, the CDR3 is TGTGCCAGCAGACAGGGGGGTGGTACTGAAGCTTTCTTT. Protein product: CASRQGGGTEAFF.

V usage is TRBV3-1 (or the pseudogene TRBV3-2) and J usage is TRBJ2-1; maybe TRBD1 (6 bases). V shed 4 bases and J shed 8 bases, with 12 bases lying between them. The CDR3 has 13 residues. Germline lookup yields CDR1 LGHDT and CDR2 YNNKEL (reference sequence). The CDR3 coding sequence is TGTGCCAGCAGCCTCCCTGGGGGCGATGAGCAGTTCTTC. Residues: CASSLPGGDEQFF.

V usage is TRBV2 and J usage is TRBJ2-1; 8 bases align to TRBD1. The germline V gene has CDR1 SNHLY and CDR2 FYNNEI. The V and J ends lost 11 bases and 2 bases, in that order; junction bases with no gene match: 14. The CDR3 runs to 16 residues. The CDR3 DNA reads TGTGCCGCGAAGCAGGGGGCCTCCTCCGCCTACAATGAGCAGTTCTTC. It specifies CAAKQGASSAYNEQFF. The entire variable domain, with the rest obtained from reference TRBV2 and TRBJ2-1, is as follows: EPEVTQTPSHQVTQMGQEVILRCVPISNHLYFYWYRQILGQKVEFLVSFYNNEISEKSEIFDDQFSVERPDGSNFTLKIRSTKLEDSAMYFCAAKQGASSAYNEQFFGPGTRLTVL.

The rearrangement uses TRBV9 and TRBJ2-7; 11 nucleotides match TRBD2. V shed 0 bases and J 6 bases; nucleotides not matched to a gene: 5. This CDR3 has 15 residues. Germline-derived CDR1 and CDR2 are SGDLS and YYNGEE. CDR3 sequence reads: CASSVEGTSGSEQYF. The CDR3 nucleotides are TGTGCCAGCAGCGTAGAAGGAACTAGCGGGAGCGAGCAGTACTTC.

This chain connects TRBV5-1 to TRBJ2-3; perhaps TRBD1 as D (6 bases). Germline CDR1 reads SGHRS; CDR2 reads YFSETQ. The CDR3 has 15 amino acids. The V end lost 6 bases, the J end lost 0 bases, and 14 bases lay between the germline ends. In DNA form, the CDR3 reads TGCGCCAGCAACCTACAGGGCCCTAGCACAGATACGCAGTATTTT. Translated, it gives CASNLQGPSTDTQYF.

Concerning this clone: Additional DNA sequences in this sample encode the identical CDR3. V gene TRBV4-1 combines with J gene TRBJ1-1, with 7 bases fitting TRBD1. The J segment lost 3 bases and the V segment lost 0 bases, leaving 1 base of the junction unmatched. Per germline, CDR1 MGHRA and CDR2 YSYEKL. CDR3 length equals 14 residues. CDR3 region: CASSQETGYTEAFF. As DNA, the CDR3 is TGCGCCAGCAGCCAAGAGACAGGGTACACTGAAGCTTTCTTT.

This rearrangement joins TRBV11-2 to TRBJ1-2; 7 positions agree with TRBD1. The V segment lost 3 bases and the J segment 7 bases; nucleotides outside the gene matches: 2. CDR1 is SGHAT, CDR2 FQNNGV, per germline. This CDR3 is built from 12 residues. The CDR3 is CASSFQGGGYTF. The CDR3 DNA is TGTGCCAGCAGCTTCCAGGGGGGTGGCTACACCTTC.

About this clone itself: Other nucleotide sequences in the sample specify the same CDR3. The chain recombines TRBV12-3 or TRBV12-4 with TRBJ2-7; 7 bases map to TRBD2. The CDR3 totals 13 residues. V gave up 3 bases and J gave up 3 bases; unmatched junction bases: 2. The CDR3 bases are TGTGCCAGCAGTTTCGGGAGGAGCTACGAGCAGTACTTC. Its translation: CASSFGRSYEQYF.

This clone is a singleton in its sample. This CDR3 is CASSRQTNTEAFF. The DNA of the CDR3 is TGTGCCAGCAGTCGACAGACGAACACTGAAGCTTTCTTT. The V call is TRBV12-3 or TRBV12-4, the J call TRBJ1-1, with D perhaps TRBD1 (5 bases). The ends were cut back, 5 bases at V and 1 base at J, with 8 bases in the middle. This CDR3 spans 13 amino acids.

The CDR3: CAISASAVETQYF. CDR3 sequence (DNA): TGTGCCATCAGTGCATCGGCGGTGGAGACCCAGTACTTC. The chain joins TRBV10-3 to TRBJ2-5; D is undetermined. Germline values: CDR1 ENHRY, CDR2 SYGVKD. V lost 4 bases, J lost 5 bases, and 11 bases lay in between. The CDR3 is 13 residues long.

The V and J genes are TRBV19 and TRBJ2-1, with D perhaps TRBD1 (5 bases). Germline loops: CDR1 LNHDA, CDR2 SQIVND (reference sequence). V was trimmed by 5 bases and J by 5 bases, leaving 10 bases between them. There are 13 residues in the CDR3. CDR3: CASSPAGHNEQFF. As DNA, the CDR3 is TGTGCCAGTAGTCCAGCAGGGCACAATGAGCAGTTCTTC.

The chain employs TRBV5-1 and TRBJ1-3, with a possible D match to TRBD1 (5 bases). This CDR3 contains 17 residues. The germline gives CDR1 SGHRS, CDR2 YFSETQ. Trimming removed 0 bases at V and 4 bases at J, with 17 bases between. The CDR3 DNA reads TGCGCCAGCAGCTTGGAGGGGTGGCAGAGCAGAGGAAACACCATATATTTT. It translates to CASSLEGWQSRGNTIYF. Variable domain in full (rest from reference TRBV5-1 and TRBJ1-3): KAGVTQTPRYLIKTRGQQVTLSCSPISGHRSVSWYQQTPGQGLQFLFEYFSETQRNKGNFPGRFSGRQFSNSRSEMNVSTLELGDSALYLCASSLEGWQSRGNTIYFGEGSWLTVV.

The chain recombines TRBV29-1 with TRBJ2-3, with a tentative D call TRBD1 (5 bases). The germline CDR1 and CDR2 sequences are SQVTM and ANQGSEA. This CDR3 has 14 amino acids. V was pared by 3 bases and J by 5 bases, with 15 bases between. In nucleotides, the CDR3 is TGCAGCGTTGAGAGCTTGCAGGGTATAGATACGCAGTATTTT. Protein sequence: CSVESLQGIDTQYF.

V and J are TRBV2 and TRBJ1-1; 7 bases map to TRBD1. Trimming cost V 7 bases and J 5 bases; bases outside gene matches: 7. The CDR3 totals 13 residues. Looked up from germline, CDR1 is SNHLY and CDR2 is FYNNEI. The chain's CDR3 is CASTPQGLTEAFF. The CDR3, as DNA: TGTGCCAGCACCCCACAGGGGTTGACTGAAGCTTTCTTT.

The chain couples TRBV7-2 to TRBJ2-1, with 8 bases fitting TRBD1. Unmatched junction bases numbered 6, after V lost 2 bases and J lost 6 bases. The germline gives CDR1 SGHTA, CDR2 FQGNSA. CDR3 length: 15 amino acids. CDR3 loop: CASSLIRQGSNEQFF. The CDR3 nucleotides are TGTGCCAGCAGCTTAATACGACAGGGGAGCAATGAGCAGTTCTTC.

The rearrangement links TRBV6-2 or TRBV6-3 to TRBJ2-7; D is unresolved. Trimming pared 0 bases from V and 2 bases from J, leaving 11 bases between. CDR1 and CDR2 (germline): MNHEY, SVGEGT. The CDR3 spans 15 residues. CDR3 nucleotides: TGTGCCAGCAGTTACTCCGCTACTACAACCTACGAGCAGTACTTC. This translates into CASSYSATTTYEQYF.

The chain carries TRBV30 and TRBJ2-5; TRBD1 is a possible D gene (6 bases). The CDR3 contains 13 residues. CDR1 is GTSNPN and CDR2 is SVGIG in the germline V gene (reference sequence). V lost 1 base, J lost 1 base, and 7 bases lay in between. The CDR3 sequence: CAWSDRVQETQYF. The CDR3 nucleotides read TGTGCCTGGAGTGACAGGGTCCAAGAGACCCAGTACTTC.

The V and J genes are TRBV29-1 and TRBJ1-4; tentatively, D is TRBD1 (5 bases). V lost 5 bases and J 8 bases, leaving 15 bases between the germline ends. The CDR3 contains 13 residues. Germline-derived CDR1 and CDR2 are SQVTM and ANQGSEA. DNA for the CDR3: TGCAGCGTTATGGGAACAGGAAGGGAAAAACTGTTTTTT. Amino acid sequence: CSVMGTGREKLFF.

The chain employs TRBV6-6 and TRBJ1-1; possibly TRBD1 for D (6 bases). The CDR3 loop spans 11 amino acids. CDR1 and CDR2 from the germline V gene are MNHNY and SVGAGI (reference sequence). The V and J ends lost 7 bases and 6 bases respectively, with 9 bases between them. The CDR3 nucleotides are TGTGCCAGCACCTCAGGGGCTGAAGCTTTCTTT. Translation: CASTSGAEAFF.

J is TRBJ2-5 and V is TRBV29-1; 8 nucleotides line up with TRBD1. J was trimmed by 9 bases and V by 6 bases; bases with no gene match: 18. CDR3 size: 15 residues. Per the germline V gene, CDR1 is SQVTM and CDR2 is ANQGSEA. CDR3 region: CSVHSPDRVGRAQYF. The CDR3 coding sequence is TGCAGCGTCCACTCCCCGGACAGGGTGGGGCGGGCCCAGTACTTC.

This chain joins TRBV6-5 and TRBJ1-1; D is undetermined. CDR3 length: 15 amino acids. CDR1 and CDR2 from the germline V gene are MNHEY and SVGAGI. Trimming took off 6 bases at V and 0 bases at J, with 14 bases between the two ends. The DNA for the CDR3 is TGTGCCAGCAGCCCCGGACTGTCTATGAACACTGAAGCTTTCTTT. This sequence encodes CASSPGLSMNTEAFF.

This chain uses TRBV12-3 or TRBV12-4 with TRBJ1-1; D unclear. V was cut by 0 bases and J by 4 bases, with 6 bases left in between. This CDR3 is 13 amino acids long. The CDR3, as DNA: TGTGCCAGCAGTTTAGCGCGGGGCACTGAAGCTTTCTTT. This gives the protein CASSLARGTEAFF.

This clone has just a few counts. This chain uses TRBV28 with TRBJ2-5; 14 bases map to TRBD2. In germline, CDR1 is MDHEN, CDR2 SYDVKM. The CDR3 runs 16 residues. V lost 6 bases to trimming and J lost 4 bases; unmatched junction nucleotides: 7. CDR3 bases: TGTGCCAGCAGGGGGGGACTAGCGGGAGTGAGAGAGACCCAGTACTTC. Translating it yields CASRGGLAGVRETQYF.

This sequence joins TRBV2 and TRBJ1-4; D is undetermined. Germline V CDR1 and CDR2: SNHLY, FYNNEI. CDR3 length: 11 amino acids. V shed 3 bases and J shed 10 bases, with 6 bases lying between them. CDR3 nucleotide sequence: TGTGCCAGCAGTGAGGAGGGAAAACTGTTTTTT. It encodes CASSEEGKLFF.

This rearrangement joins TRBV7-7 to TRBJ2-7, with 7 positions matching TRBD2. The germline gives CDR1 SSHAT, CDR2 FNYEAQ (reference sequence). This CDR3 spans 14 amino acids. Trimming at V came to 0 bases and at J to 5 bases, leaving 4 bases not matched to a gene. The CDR3 reads CASSLAITSDEQYF. The CDR3 DNA sequence: TGTGCCAGCAGCTTAGCCATAACTAGCGACGAGCAGTACTTC.

This sequence joins TRBV7-9 and TRBJ2-3, with D possibly matching TRBD1 (6 bases). Trimming cost V 6 bases and J 6 bases, with 10 bases left between them. The length of the CDR3 is 12 residues. Germline V gene lookup returns CDR1 SEHNR and CDR2 FQNEAQ (reference sequence). CDR3 DNA sequence: TGTGCCAGCAGATCGAGGGGGGATACGCAGTATTTT. Protein product: CASRSRGDTQYF.

The chain has TRBV27 and TRBJ2-2, with 11 bases identical to TRBD2. Looked up from germline, CDR1 is MNHEY and CDR2 is SMNVEV (reference sequence). The CDR3 length is 18 residues. V was clipped by 4 bases and J by 3 bases; unmatched bases: 10. The CDR3 DNA reads TGTGCCAGCAGTTCGGTCCTAGCGGGAGGATTGGACACCGGGGAGCTGTTTTTT. Encoded protein: CASSSVLAGGLDTGELFF.

A few counts support this clone. The chain recombines TRBV7-8 with TRBJ1-1; a possible D gene is TRBD1 (5 bases). CDR1 and CDR2 from the germline V gene are SGHVS and FQNEAQ. Trimming left V 5 bases short and J 8 bases short, with 15 bases between. CDR3 size: 13 residues. The CDR3 DNA reads TGTGCCAGCAGCCGAGACGGGGAGGGGGAAGCTTTCTTT. Its translation: CASSRDGEGEAFF. The variable domain in full, with the rest retrieved from reference TRBV7-8 and TRBJ1-1, is GAGVSQSPRYKVAKRGQDVALRCDPISGHVSLFWYQQALGQGPEFLTYFQNEAQLDKSGLPSDRFFAERPEGSVSTLKIQRTQQEDSAVYLCASSRDGEGEAFFGQGTRLTVV.

The rearrangement joins TRBV4-1 to TRBJ2-7; D is undetermined. Germline V gene data show CDR1 as MGHRA and CDR2 as YSYEKL. CDR3 length equals 13 residues. Trimming took off 0 bases at V and 8 bases at J, with 11 bases between the two ends. CDR3 nucleotides: TGCGCCAGCAGCCAAGATACCCTGAACAAGCAGTACTTC. This encodes CASSQDTLNKQYF.

This clone occurred once. The CDR3 is CSTVRSTGVAETQYF. In nucleotides, the CDR3 is TGCAGCACCGTCCGTTCCACCGGGGTAGCGGAGACCCAGTACTTC. The chain employs TRBV29-1 and TRBJ2-5; possibly TRBD2 for D (5 bases). There are 15 residues in the CDR3. The V and J ends lost 8 bases and 5 bases respectively, with 24 bases between them. The germline V gene has CDR1 SQVTM and CDR2 ANQGSEA.

The chain links TRBV6-5 to TRBJ2-5; 7 bases match TRBD1. Trimming cost V 6 bases and J 5 bases; bases outside gene matches: 9. From germline, CDR1 is MNHEY and CDR2 SVGAGI. This CDR3 region has 14 residues. Here the CDR3 reads CASSRGQSSETQYF. As DNA, the CDR3 is TGTGCCAGCAGCAGGGGACAGTCGAGTGAGACCCAGTACTTC.

This clone was picked up one time. The chain recombines TRBV12-3 or TRBV12-4 with TRBJ1-2, with 7 bases identical to TRBD1. There are 13 residues in the CDR3. Losses at the gene ends were 7 bases for V and 5 bases for J; bases not matched to a gene: 7. CDR3 nucleotide sequence: TGTGCCAGCACCTCGACAGGGAGGTATGGCTACACCTTC. Amino acid sequence: CASTSTGRYGYTF.